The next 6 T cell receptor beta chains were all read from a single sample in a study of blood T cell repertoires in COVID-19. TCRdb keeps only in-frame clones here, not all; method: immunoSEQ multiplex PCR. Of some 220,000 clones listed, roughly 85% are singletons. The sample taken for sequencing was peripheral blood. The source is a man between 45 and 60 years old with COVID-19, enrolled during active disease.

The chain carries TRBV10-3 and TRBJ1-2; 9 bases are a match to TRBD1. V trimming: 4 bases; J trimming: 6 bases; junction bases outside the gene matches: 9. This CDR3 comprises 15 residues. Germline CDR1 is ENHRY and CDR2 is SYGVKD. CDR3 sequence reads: CAISAGGQGRDGYTF. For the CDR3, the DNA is TGTGCCATCAGTGCTGGGGGACAGGGTCGGGATGGCTACACCTTC.

The CDR3 sequence is CASSPGQGLSNQPQHF. In DNA, the CDR3 is TGTGCCAGCAGCCCCGGACAGGGGTTGAGCAATCAGCCCCAGCATTTT. The chain carries TRBV9 and TRBJ1-5, with 9 bases that match TRBD1. Germline V gene sequence: CDR1 SGDLS, CDR2 YYNGEE. The CDR3 sequence is 16 residues long. After removal of 4 bases from V and 1 base from J, the junction contained 6 bases not matched to a gene.

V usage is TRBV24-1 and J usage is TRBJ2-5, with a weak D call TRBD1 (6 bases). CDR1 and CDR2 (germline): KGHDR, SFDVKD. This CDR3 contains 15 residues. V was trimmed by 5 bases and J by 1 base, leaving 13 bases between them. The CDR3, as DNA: TGTGCCACCAGTGGTGTCAGGGGACCCCAAGAGACCCAGTACTTC. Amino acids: CATSGVRGPQETQYF.

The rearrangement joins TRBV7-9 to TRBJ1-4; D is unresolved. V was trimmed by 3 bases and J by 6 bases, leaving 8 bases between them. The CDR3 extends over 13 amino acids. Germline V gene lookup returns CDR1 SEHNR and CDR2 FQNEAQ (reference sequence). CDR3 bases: TGTGCCAGCAGCTTCCGGGATGATGAAAAACTGTTTTTT. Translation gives CASSFRDDEKLFF.

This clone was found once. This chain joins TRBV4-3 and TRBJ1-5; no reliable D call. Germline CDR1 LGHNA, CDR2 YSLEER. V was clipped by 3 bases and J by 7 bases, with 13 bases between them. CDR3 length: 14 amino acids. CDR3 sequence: CASSQGYKRQPQHF. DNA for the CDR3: TGCGCCAGCAGCCAGGGATACAAGCGGCAGCCCCAGCATTTT.

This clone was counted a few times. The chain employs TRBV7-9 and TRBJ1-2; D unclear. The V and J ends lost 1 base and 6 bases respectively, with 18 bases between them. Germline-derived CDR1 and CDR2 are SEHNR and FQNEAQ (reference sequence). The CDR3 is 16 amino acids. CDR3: CASSLGGNGRLNGYTF. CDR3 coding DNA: TGTGCCAGCAGCTTAGGGGGTAATGGGAGATTGAATGGCTACACCTTC.